This section outlines one TCR beta chain sequence together with its context. The antigen is unknown. The sample originates from a study of siplizumab effects on memory and regulatory T cells. Study-wide points: Naive T cells looked more diverse than memory cells and looked like major alloresponse contributors. Whether the proliferating Tregs (from siplizumab cultures) were suppressive was not confirmed.

CDR1 is MNHNS and CDR2 is SASEGT in the germline V gene. This CDR3 region has 10 residues. The V end lost 4 bases, the J end lost 9 bases, and 4 bases lay between the germline ends. The assay looked at some 9.8 x 10^4 TCR templates in each sample. Sequenced by immunoSEQ multiplex PCR; TCRdb stores in-frame clones only, minus some. The sample lists about 100,000 clones; 94% were seen once. The sequenced sample was Tregs sorted from blood. The V and J genes are TRBV6-1 and TRBJ2-1; D not certain. The TCR comes from a human donor in good health. As DNA, the CDR3 is TGTGCCAGCAGTGTTCTTGAGCAGTTCTTC. This codes for CASSVLEQFF.